Presented here are 31 T cell receptor beta chains from one specimen sequenced in a study of T-cell reconstitution after alpha-beta-depleted transplantation in children. Preparation of the TCRbeta library involved a method that used unique molecular identifiers. TCRdb processed the PCR reads anew with MiXCR; each CDR3 protein has one entry. The top ten clones hold about 98% of a sample with about 58,000 distinct CDR3 sequences, approximately 43% of them seen once. This material consisted of PBMCs, mostly from graft donor cells, taken 360 days after TCRalphabeta/CD19-depleted stem cell transplant. The receptors here all came from a male patient between 5 and 17 years old who had a stem cell transplant for acute lymphoblastic leukemia, so the T cells may come from the graft donor.

This sequence joins TRBV28 and TRBJ1-5; D not certain. Per the germline V gene, CDR1 is MDHEN and CDR2 is SYDVKM. Trimming cost V 5 bases and J 4 bases, with 3 bases left between them. The CDR3 is made up of 11 amino acids. This CDR3 reads CASSTNQPQHF. The CDR3 region has the DNA TGTGCCAGCAGTACTAATCAGCCCCAGCATTTT.

The count of this clonotype is one. V gene TRBV7-9 combines with J gene TRBJ2-5, with 9 bases aligning to TRBD1. CDR1 is SEHNR and CDR2 is FQNEAQ in the germline V gene (reference sequence). The CDR3 is 15 residues long. Unmatched junction bases numbered 5, after V lost 4 bases and J lost 2 bases. The CDR3 sequence: CASSSQTGGQETQYF. CDR3 coding DNA: TGTGCCAGCAGCTCGCAGACAGGGGGGCAAGAGACCCAGTACTTC.

This clonotype was recorded a few times. One end of the junction varies from germline; a read error may be responsible. The chain uses TRBV10-3 and TRBJ1-2; a weak D match, TRBD1 (6 bases). CDR3 length: 12 residues. Germline V CDR1 and CDR2: ENHRY, SYGVKD. The CDR3 nucleotides are TGTGCCATCAGTGAGTCTACAGGGAAAGCTTTCTTC. Translating gives CAISESTGKAFF.

This clonotype has only one observation. This chain joins TRBV6-5 and TRBJ2-5, with D possibly TRBD1 on 6 matching bases. The V end lost 0 bases, the J end lost 5 bases, and 16 bases lay between the germline ends. This CDR3 contains 16 residues. The V gene's germline CDR1 is MNHEY and CDR2 SVGAGI. The CDR3 loop reads CASSYSTRQAQETQYF. The CDR3 region has the DNA TGTGCCAGCAGTTACTCAACGAGACAGGCTCAGGAGACCCAGTACTTC.

The chain carries TRBV25-1 and TRBJ2-3; tentative D call: TRBD2 (6 bases). V shed 3 bases and J shed 2 bases, with 12 bases lying between them. The CDR3 runs 15 residues. CDR1 and CDR2 from the germline V gene are MGHDK and SYGVNS. The CDR3 nucleotides read TGTGCCAGCAGTGACGTGGGGGGACTCACAGATACGCAGTATTTT. Translating gives CASSDVGGLTDTQYF.

The chain joins TRBV7-6 to TRBJ2-1; TRBD2 matches at 12 bases. Trimming cost V 2 bases and J 7 bases; bases outside gene matches: 3. Germline CDR1 reads SGHVS; CDR2 reads FNYEAQ. The CDR3 spans 15 residues. In DNA, the CDR3 is TGTGCCAGCAGCTTATCTCTAGCGGGAGGGAATGAGCAGTTCTTC. It translates to CASSLSLAGGNEQFF.

The chain joins TRBV12-3 or TRBV12-4 to TRBJ1-1, with 7 bases lining up with TRBD1. The CDR3 runs to 11 residues. Unmatched junction bases numbered 1, after V lost 3 bases and J lost 9 bases. The DNA of the CDR3 is TGTGCCAGCAGTTTGACAGGGAAAGCTTTCTTT. Translated: CASSLTGKAFF.

On this clonotype: An end of the junction does not agree with germline; a read error may underlie this. J is TRBJ1-3 and V is TRBV29-1; TRBD1 might be the D (5 bases). CDR1 and CDR2 from the germline V gene are SQVTM and ANQGSEA. CDR3 length equals 14 residues. The CDR3 sequence is CSVEAGMRRNTTYF. DNA of the CDR3: TGCAGCGTTGAAGCAGGGATGAGGCGCAACACCACATATTTT. The whole variable domain, filled in from reference TRBV29-1 and TRBJ1-3, reads SAVISQKPSRDICQRGTSLTIQCQVDSQVTMMFWYRQQPGQSLTLIATANQGSEATYESGFVIDKFPISRPNLTFSTLTVSNMSPEDSSIYLCSVEAGMRRNTTYFGEGSWLTVV.

This clonotype was seen a handful of times. The DNA of the CDR3 is TGTGCCAGCAGCTTTATAGCGGGAGGAATCACAGATACGCAGTATTTT. Protein: CASSFIAGGITDTQYF. The rearrangement joins TRBV5-6 to TRBJ2-3, with 10 positions matching TRBD2. Germline V gene lookup returns CDR1 SGHDT and CDR2 YYEEEE. CDR3 length equals 16 residues. After removal of 2 bases from V and 2 bases from J, the junction contained 5 bases not matched to a gene.

This clonotype was seen only a few times. This chain joins TRBV27 and TRBJ2-7, with unresolved D. V lost 5 bases, J lost 1 base, and 9 bases lay in between. CDR1 and CDR2 from the germline V gene are MNHEY and SMNVEV (reference sequence). The CDR3 length is 13 residues. The CDR3 protein is CASSLSLSYEQYF. CDR3 coding DNA: TGTGCCAGCAGTCTCTCCTTATCCTACGAGCAGTACTTC.

This chain uses TRBV20-1 with TRBJ2-2; 7 nucleotides match TRBD1. The CDR3 spans 15 residues. Losses at the gene ends were 1 base for V and 1 base for J; bases not matched to a gene: 3. Germline V gene data show CDR1 as DFQATT and CDR2 as SNEGSKA (reference sequence). The chain's CDR3 is CSARGAGGNTGELFF. For the CDR3, the DNA is TGCAGTGCTAGAGGTGCAGGGGGGAACACCGGGGAGCTGTTTTTT.

The genes are TRBV12-5 and TRBJ2-7; D is unresolved. This CDR3 is built from 16 residues. Germline-derived CDR1 and CDR2 are LGHNT and FRNRAP. Trimming pared 2 bases from V and 0 bases from J, leaving 14 bases between. This chain's CDR3 is CASGLTPGPSSYEQYF. Written as DNA, the CDR3 is TGTGCTAGTGGTTTGACCCCTGGACCGAGCTCCTACGAGCAGTACTTC. Supplemented by reference TRBV12-5 and TRBJ2-7, the full variable domain reads DARVTQTPRHKVTEMGQEVTMRCQPILGHNTVFWYRQTMMQGLELLAYFRNRAPLDDSGMPKDRFSAEMPDATLATLKIQPSEPRDSAVYFCASGLTPGPSSYEQYFGPGTRLTVT.

The rearrangement uses TRBV5-1 and TRBJ2-3, with D perhaps TRBD1 (6 bases). Germline loops: CDR1 SGHRS, CDR2 YFSETQ. This CDR3 is 14 amino acids long. V lost 0 bases to trimming and J lost 5 bases, with 10 bases between them. DNA for the CDR3: TGCGCCAGCAGCTTGGGCTCACAGGGAGATACGCAGTATTTT. This gives the protein CASSLGSQGDTQYF.

The rearrangement joins TRBV20-1 to TRBJ2-5; D possibly corresponds to TRBD1 (5 bases). The V gene lost 1 base and the J gene lost 5 bases, with 14 bases spanning the gap. The CDR3 loop spans 14 amino acids. CDR1 and CDR2 from the germline V gene are DFQATT and SNEGSKA (reference sequence). In DNA form, the CDR3 reads TGCAGTGCTAGAGCCAGGGCTTTATGGGAGACCCAGTACTTC. Its protein product is CSARARALWETQYF.

The rearrangement uses TRBV9 and TRBJ2-3; D call uncertain. The V end was cut by 3 bases, the J end by 1 base, with 3 bases between. The CDR3 sequence is 12 residues long. CDR1 and CDR2 from the germline V gene are SGDLS and YYNGEE. The CDR3 sequence: CASSAGTDTQYF. The CDR3 region has the DNA TGTGCCAGCAGCGCGGGCACAGATACGCAGTATTTT.

The V call is TRBV11-2, the J call TRBJ2-7; no reliable D call. The CDR3 runs to 14 residues. Trimming took 3 bases from V and 0 from J, leaving 9 bases between them. Germline assignment: CDR1 SGHAT and CDR2 FQNNGV. CDR3 sequence reads: CASSFWQDSYEQYF. Here the CDR3 DNA reads TGTGCCAGCAGCTTCTGGCAGGACTCCTACGAGCAGTACTTC. The full variable domain, rest sourced from reference TRBV11-2 and TRBJ2-7, is EAGVAQSPRYKIIEKRQSVAFWCNPISGHATLYWYQQILGQGPKLLIQFQNNGVVDDSQLPKDRFSAERLKGVDSTLKIQPAKLEDSAVYLCASSFWQDSYEQYFGPGTRLTVT.

The chain links TRBV6-2 or TRBV6-3 to TRBJ2-7, with D possibly matching TRBD2 (7 bases). Germline values: CDR1 MNHEY, CDR2 SVGEGT. The CDR3 extends over 17 amino acids. Trimming removed 5 bases from V and 3 bases from J, with 23 bases in between. CDR3 amino acids: CASSNFEGGLYFYEQYF. In nucleotides, the CDR3 is TGTGCCAGCAGTAACTTCGAGGGGGGACTATATTTCTACGAGCAGTACTTC.

There are a few counts of this clonotype. The chain links TRBV12-3 or TRBV12-4 to TRBJ2-2; tentative D call: TRBD1 (6 bases). The V and J ends lost 6 bases and 7 bases respectively, with 18 bases between them. This CDR3 is built from 15 residues. Written as DNA, the CDR3 is TGTGCCAGCAGCCCGACAGGACTTTCGGGCGGGGAGCTGTTTTTT. Residues: CASSPTGLSGGELFF.

The chain has TRBV28 and TRBJ1-4, with D tentatively TRBD1 (5 bases). V dropped 5 bases and J dropped 5 bases, with 18 bases sitting between them. There are 16 residues in the CDR3. Germline V CDR1 and CDR2: MDHEN, SYDVKM. In nucleotides, the CDR3 is TGTGCCAGCAGTCCAACCCTCGGGGGAAGGAATGAAAAACTGTTTTTT. It specifies CASSPTLGGRNEKLFF.

The chain combines TRBV27 with TRBJ2-5; D is unclear. The CDR3 has 13 residues. Trimming left V 0 bases short and J 2 bases short, with 4 bases between. CDR1 and CDR2 (germline): MNHEY, SMNVEV (reference sequence). CDR3 in amino acids: CASSLSLQETQYF. CDR3 in DNA: TGTGCCAGCAGTTTATCCTTGCAAGAGACCCAGTACTTC.

V usage is TRBV4-3 and J usage is TRBJ2-3; 14 bases match TRBD2. This CDR3 is built from 17 residues. The germline CDR1 and CDR2 sequences are LGHNA and YSLEER. After removal of 4 bases from V and 1 base from J, the junction contained 4 bases not matched to a gene. In DNA, the CDR3 is TGCGCCAGCAGCCTCACGGGACTAGCGGGGGGCACAGATACGCAGTATTTT. It encodes CASSLTGLAGGTDTQYF.

This clonotype showed up just a few times. The gene calls are TRBV3-1 and TRBJ2-7; no clear D. CDR1 and CDR2 from the germline V gene are LGHDT and YNNKEL (reference sequence). CDR3 length: 16 amino acids. The V and J ends lost 0 bases and 0 bases respectively, with 12 bases between them. The CDR3 region has the DNA TGTGCCAGCAGCCAAGAAAGTCGAGTCCCCTCCTACGAGCAGTACTTC. It specifies CASSQESRVPSYEQYF.

The chain uses TRBV12-3 or TRBV12-4 and TRBJ1-1, with D unclear. Trimming shortened V by 2 bases and J by 5 bases, and 12 bases separated the two germline ends. This CDR3 is built from 14 residues. This chain's CDR3 is CASSLNKGMTEAFF. The CDR3, as DNA: TGTGCCAGCAGTTTAAACAAGGGTATGACTGAAGCTTTCTTT.

This clonotype came up a few times. The gene calls are TRBV20-1 and TRBJ1-4; a possible D gene is TRBD1 (6 bases). With 2 bases removed from V and 8 bases from J, the gap between germline ends came to 15 bases. This CDR3 has 14 residues. The germline gives CDR1 DFQATT, CDR2 SNEGSKA (reference sequence). The CDR3, as DNA: TGCAGTGCTAGAAAGAAGGGGGACACCGAAAAACTGTTTTTT. Amino acid sequence: CSARKKGDTEKLFF.

This clonotype was seen at least ten times. CDR3: CASSPPAGGFHEQYF. The CDR3 DNA follows: TGTGCCAGCAGCCCTCCCGCAGGGGGCTTCCACGAGCAGTACTTC. The rearrangement uses TRBV6-2 or TRBV6-3 and TRBJ2-7, with 8 positions matching TRBD1. Germline trimming cut 6 bases from V and 5 bases from J; bases unmatched to any gene: 12. The germline gives CDR1 MNHEY, CDR2 SVGEGT. This CDR3 comprises 15 residues.

This clonotype was counted only a few times. The rearrangement joins TRBV12-3 or TRBV12-4 to TRBJ1-1; D ambiguous. The CDR3 is 12 amino acids. Trimming removed 6 bases from V and 6 bases from J, with 11 bases in between. The CDR3 region is CASSRRYAEAFF. CDR3 nucleotides: TGTGCCAGCAGCCGAAGGTATGCTGAAGCTTTCTTT.

This chain links TRBV7-8 with TRBJ2-2; TRBD2 matches 11 bases. The CDR3 spans 17 residues. V shed 6 bases, J shed 5 bases, and the junction held 11 bases outside the gene matches. Germline V gene data show CDR1 as SGHVS and CDR2 as FQNEAQ. In DNA form, the CDR3 reads TGTGCCAGCAGGACTGGGACTAGCGGACGGGGTACCGGGGAGCTGTTTTTT. It translates to CASRTGTSGRGTGELFF.

The chain uses TRBV20-1 and TRBJ2-5; 7 bases are shared with TRBD1. This CDR3 contains 16 residues. Germline V gene lookup returns CDR1 DFQATT and CDR2 SNEGSKA (reference sequence). J lost 0 bases, V lost 6 bases, and 13 bases had no gene match. The CDR3 spells CSASEGTVIYQETQYF. The CDR3 nucleotides are TGCAGTGCCTCCGAAGGGACAGTTATTTACCAAGAGACCCAGTACTTC.

The chain employs TRBV24-1 and TRBJ2-3; D possibly corresponds to TRBD2 (6 bases). This CDR3 is 13 amino acids long. Germline V lookup: CDR1 KGHDR, CDR2 SFDVKD. With 7 bases removed from V and 0 bases from J, the gap between germline ends came to 7 bases. The CDR3 loop reads CATRGTSTDTQYF. CDR3 sequence (DNA): TGTGCCACCAGAGGGACTAGCACAGATACGCAGTATTTT.

V and J are TRBV6-5 and TRBJ1-3, with D perhaps matching TRBD1 (6 bases). The germline CDR1 and CDR2 sequences are MNHEY and SVGAGI. The length of the CDR3 is 14 residues. Deletions cut 4 bases from V and 4 bases from J, with 11 bases between. The CDR3 spells CASSSTGTGNTIYF. In DNA form, the CDR3 reads TGTGCCAGCAGTTCCACAGGGACCGGAAACACCATATATTTT.

In DNA form, the CDR3 reads TGTGCCAGCAGCCCTAGCGGGAGCTCTCCCTACGAGCAGTACTTC. As protein: CASSPSGSSPYEQYF. This sequence joins TRBV7-3 and TRBJ2-7, with 10 nucleotides matching TRBD2. This CDR3 comprises 15 residues. The germline V gene encodes CDR1 SGHTA and CDR2 FQGTGA. V lost 5 bases, J lost 2 bases, and 6 bases stayed unmatched.